The sequence of this T cell receptor (beta chain) was determined in a study of glioma-infiltrating T cells after dendritic cell vaccination. About the study: Treatment, given 2003 to 2012, was autologous tumor lysate-pulsed dendritic cell vaccination.

General study points: Complete blood and tumor specimen sets were limited to few patients.

Sequencing used immunoSEQ multiplex PCR; TCRdb keeps in-frame clones, though not all of them. The data show tens of thousands of clones, around nine tenths seen once. The V end lost 3 bases, the J end lost 9 bases, and 14 bases lay between the germline ends. The CDR3 spans 12 residues. Germline CDR1 GTSNPN, CDR2 SVGIG (reference sequence). As for this clone: Its antigen is unidentified.

Regarding time point: after dendritic cell vaccination, including at tumor progression/relapse. The chain links TRBV30 to TRBJ1-1; D gene unclear. The starting material was blood, obtained after dendritic cell vaccination. The TCR sequence derives from a human donor with glioblastoma. The CDR3 nucleotides read TGTGCCTGGAGATTTGGGCCTGACCAAGCTTTCTTT. Translation: CAWRFGPDQAFF.